The next 3 T cell receptor beta chains were all read from a single sample in a study of blood T cell repertoires in COVID-19. Repertoires were generated with immunoSEQ multiplex PCR, while TCRdb's copy carries only in-frame clones and drops some. This sample has roughly 130,000 clones, with roughly 82% found just once. Sequencing was performed on peripheral blood. The receptors were gathered from a man aged 80 or over with acute or convalescent COVID-19.

V and J are TRBV7-2 and TRBJ2-1; D not resolved. V lost 1 base and J 5 bases, leaving 6 bases between the germline ends. CDR3 size: 13 residues. Per the germline V gene, CDR1 is SGHTA and CDR2 is FQGNSA. Written as DNA, the CDR3 is TGTGCCAGCAGCTTAGGGCTCAACAATGAGCAGTTCTTC. Encoded protein: CASSLGLNNEQFF.

This clone has at least ten counts. This rearrangement joins TRBV4-3 to TRBJ1-4, with 9 bases identical to TRBD1. The junction had 5 bases not matched to a gene; V was cut back by 4 bases and J by 8 bases. This CDR3 spans 14 amino acids. CDR1 LGHNA and CDR2 YSLEER come from the germline V gene. The DNA of the CDR3 is TGCGCCAGCAGCCCCGGACAGGGGATCGAAAAACTGTTTTTT. It translates to CASSPGQGIEKLFF.

The rearrangement joins TRBV6-5 to TRBJ2-3; 8 nucleotides line up with TRBD1. The germline V gene has CDR1 MNHEY and CDR2 SVGAGI. The V segment lost 6 bases and the J segment 4 bases; nucleotides outside the gene matches: 6. This CDR3 is built from 14 residues. As DNA, the CDR3 is TGTGCCAGCAGCTTGGACAGGGACGCAGATACGCAGTATTTT. It encodes CASSLDRDADTQYF.